Below, 21 T cell receptor beta chains from the same sample are listed, as sequenced in a study of blood T cells in healthy people across ages. For the second PCR, which ran for roughly 6 to 12 cycles, a sample-barcoded 5' primer and a J-beta primer mix were used. TCRdb re-derived calls from the 5' RACE reads in MiXCR, one entry per CDR3 protein. The data show 750,000 to 950,000 distinct CDR3 sequences, about 48% seen once. Sequenced material: blood. The receptors derive from an elderly man in good health.

There are a few counts of this clonotype. The rearrangement uses TRBV24-1 and TRBJ2-5; D is ambiguous. Gene TRBJ2-7 matches the end of the DNA better, so the J call may be wrong. The CDR3 contains 13 residues. Germline loops: CDR1 KGHDR, CDR2 SFDVKD. The chain's CDR3 is CATSDSGGYEQYF. DNA for the CDR3: TGTGCCACCAGTGATTCGGGCGGTTACGAGCAGTACTTC.

CDR3 coding DNA: TGTGCCACCAGTGATTTCAAGGGCCCCCAAGAGACCCAGTACTTC. It specifies CATSDFKGPQETQYF. V gene TRBV24-1 combines with J gene TRBJ2-5, with unresolved D. This CDR3 comprises 15 residues. V shed 1 base and J shed 1 base, with 9 bases lying between them. In germline, CDR1 is KGHDR, CDR2 SFDVKD.

The chain joins TRBV7-2 to TRBJ2-5; 7 bases line up with TRBD2. The J call may be incorrect, as the DNA end agrees better with TRBJ2-7. This CDR3 spans 16 amino acids. CDR1 is SGHTA, CDR2 FQGNSA, per germline. CDR3 DNA: TGTGCCAGCAGCTCTTTTTGGGGAGGGAAAGGGTACGAGCAGTACTTC. It yields the protein CASSSFWGGKGYEQYF.

The V gene is TRBV3-1, the J gene TRBJ2-1; 7 bases are shared with TRBD1. Germline lookup yields CDR1 LGHDT and CDR2 YNNKEL (reference sequence). Losses at the gene ends were 6 bases for V and 9 bases for J; bases not matched to a gene: 11. The CDR3 length is 14 residues. The CDR3 DNA is TGTGCCAGCAGAGGTGGACAGGTAATCGGTGAGCAGTTCTTC. Protein sequence: CASRGGQVIGEQFF.

J is TRBJ2-5 and V is TRBV4-2; 10 bases align to TRBD2. J was trimmed by 5 bases and V by 3 bases; bases with no gene match: 12. Germline assignment: CDR1 LGHNA and CDR2 YNFKEQ. There are 17 residues in the CDR3. In DNA, the CDR3 is TGTGCCAGCAGCCAGGACATGAGCGGGAGGGGAGGGGAGACCCAGTACTTC. Translated: CASSQDMSGRGGETQYF.

This chain connects TRBV9 to TRBJ2-1; 10 bases align to TRBD2. The CDR3 sequence is 15 residues long. Trimming cost V 3 bases and J 6 bases; bases outside gene matches: 6. Germline V gene lookup returns CDR1 SGDLS and CDR2 YYNGEE. The CDR3 DNA reads as TGTGCCAGCAGCGAAGGGACTAGCGTCAGCAATGAGCAGTTCTTC. This translates into CASSEGTSVSNEQFF.

The V and J genes are TRBV7-2 and TRBJ2-5; TRBD2 matches 9 bases. The germline V gene encodes CDR1 SGHTA and CDR2 FQGNSA. The CDR3 sequence is 18 residues long. Trimming cost V 5 bases and J 11 bases; bases outside gene matches: 24. Written as DNA, the CDR3 is TGTGCCAGCAGCACCAATAGCGGGAGAACGTGGGGGAACAATGAGCAGTACTTC. It specifies CASSTNSGRTWGNNEQYF.

The rearrangement joins TRBV7-9 to TRBJ2-1; the match to TRBD1 covers 8 bases. The CDR3 is 17 amino acids. The V gene's germline CDR1 is SEHNR and CDR2 FQNEAQ (reference sequence). The V gene end was trimmed by 5 bases and the J gene end by 4 bases; junction bases not matched to a gene: 13. The chain's CDR3 is CASSQGTGGLVYNEQFF. The DNA for the CDR3 is TGTGCCAGCAGCCAAGGGACAGGAGGGCTGGTATACAATGAGCAGTTCTTC.

Only a few counts were recorded for this clonotype. This rearrangement joins TRBV29-1 to TRBJ1-4, with a tentative D call TRBD1 (6 bases). This CDR3 spans 13 amino acids. Trimming pared 6 bases from V and 4 bases from J, leaving 12 bases between. CDR1 is SQVTM and CDR2 is ANQGSEA in the germline V gene. The CDR3 nucleotides are TGCAGCGTATCCGGGACAAGTAATGAAAAACTGTTTTTT. This codes for CSVSGTSNEKLFF. Looking up the rest from reference TRBV29-1 and TRBJ1-4 gives the full variable domain: SAVISQKPSRDICQRGTSLTIQCQVDSQVTMMFWYRQQPGQSLTLIATANQGSEATYESGFVIDKFPISRPNLTFSTLTVSNMSPEDSSIYLCSVSGTSNEKLFFGSGTQLSVL.

This chain connects TRBV6-5 to TRBJ2-7, with a tentative D call TRBD1 (7 bases). Per the germline V gene, CDR1 is MNHEY and CDR2 is SVGAGI. V dropped 0 bases and J dropped 2 bases, with 11 bases sitting between them. The length of the CDR3 is 15 residues. The CDR3 sequence is CASSYSGRGAYEQYF. The CDR3 DNA follows: TGTGCCAGCAGTTACTCGGGCAGGGGGGCCTACGAGCAGTACTTC.

The rearrangement joins TRBV2 to TRBJ1-5, with D possibly being TRBD1 (6 bases). The germline V and J ends were trimmed by 1 base and 1 base, with 8 bases remaining between them. Germline CDR1 is SNHLY and CDR2 is FYNNEI. The CDR3 is 15 residues long. The CDR3 protein is CASSEEGTSNQPQHF. CDR3 bases: TGTGCCAGCAGTGAAGAAGGGACAAGCAATCAGCCCCAGCATTTT.

This clonotype was detected a few times. The chain combines TRBV10-3 with TRBJ2-5; no definite D call. V shed 6 bases and J shed 2 bases, with 13 bases lying between them. Germline V gene lookup returns CDR1 ENHRY and CDR2 SYGVKD. The CDR3 spans 14 residues. The CDR3 sequence is CAIRGDGAQETQYF. The CDR3 DNA follows: TGTGCCATCAGGGGCGACGGAGCGCAAGAGACCCAGTACTTC.

This clonotype has only a few counts. The rearrangement links TRBV7-3 to TRBJ2-3; the D is unclear. V lost 3 bases and J 4 bases, leaving 17 bases between the germline ends. This CDR3 is built from 16 residues. The germline CDR1 and CDR2 sequences are SGHTA and FQGTGA. CDR3 sequence: CASSLVGLPNPDTQYF. The CDR3 nucleotides read TGTGCCAGCAGCTTGGTCGGGCTACCCAACCCAGATACGCAGTATTTT. Drawing the rest from reference TRBV7-3 and TRBJ2-3, the complete variable domain is GAGVSQTPSNKVTEKGKYVELRCDPISGHTALYWYRQSLGQGPEFLIYFQGTGAADDSGLPNDRFFAVRPEGSVSTLKIQRTERGDSAVYLCASSLVGLPNPDTQYFGPGTRLTVL.

In this sample, this clonotype turned up a few times. V is TRBV20-1 and J is TRBJ2-5; D not resolved. V lost 3 bases to trimming and J lost 4 bases, with 12 bases between them. This CDR3 contains 13 residues. Germline-derived CDR1 and CDR2 are DFQATT and SNEGSKA (reference sequence). DNA for the CDR3: TGCAGTGCTAGCGCCCTAGTTCCAGAGACCCAGTACTTC. This gives the protein CSASALVPETQYF.

The rearrangement joins TRBV20-1 to TRBJ2-1, with D uncertain. CDR1 is DFQATT, CDR2 SNEGSKA, per germline (reference sequence). V was pared by 2 bases and J by 7 bases, with 12 bases between. This CDR3 has 13 residues. The CDR3 bases are TGCAGTGCTAGATCGGTCTGGCGGAATGAGCAGTTCTTC. It encodes CSARSVWRNEQFF.

This sequence joins TRBV20-1 and TRBJ1-2; D remains ambiguous. Trimming shortened V by 6 bases and J by 4 bases, and 9 bases separated the two germline ends. The germline CDR1 and CDR2 sequences are DFQATT and SNEGSKA (reference sequence). The CDR3 covers 11 residues. CDR3 residues: CSAISSYGYTF. In DNA, the CDR3 is TGCAGTGCCATATCGAGCTATGGCTACACCTTC.

A remark on this clonotype: One end of the junction is discordant with germline, which a read error may explain. The V call is TRBV15, the J call TRBJ2-5; TRBD2 agrees at 9 bases. Gene TRBJ2-7 matches the end of the DNA better, so the J call may be wrong. Germline V lookup: CDR1 LNHNV, CDR2 YYDKDF (reference sequence). This CDR3 spans 15 amino acids. CDR3 region: CAASRDLPSGNEQYF. CDR3 nucleotides: TGTGCCGCCAGCAGAGACCTTCCTAGCGGGAACGAGCAGTACTTC.

The V call is TRBV11-3, the J call TRBJ2-1, with D unresolved. The CDR3 runs to 12 residues. From germline, CDR1 is SGHNT and CDR2 YENEEA. Trimming took 5 bases from V and 7 from J, leaving 9 bases between them. The DNA of the CDR3 is TGTGCCAGCAGCGTCAGAGAAAATGAGCAGTTCTTC. Amino acid sequence: CASSVRENEQFF.

The chain recombines TRBV21-1 with TRBJ2-7; TRBD2, the table's D call, lacks a check against the DNA. TRBV21-1 is a pseudogene. There are 16 residues in the CDR3. The CDR3 loop reads CASSNHPTSGTYEQYF. The CDR3 bases are TGTGCCAGCAGCAACCACCCGACTAGCGGGACGTACGAGCAGTACTTC.

This chain joins TRBV14 and TRBJ1-1, with a weak D call TRBD1 (5 bases). Germline CDR1 SGHDN, CDR2 FVKESK. The length of the CDR3 is 16 residues. Trimming stripped 4 bases from V and 3 bases from J, with 18 bases between. The CDR3 nucleotides read TGTGCCAGCAGCCCCATACTCCCCTGGGGGGACACTGAAGCTTTCTTT. As protein: CASSPILPWGDTEAFF.

The chain recombines TRBV3-1 with TRBJ1-1; perhaps TRBD1 as D (5 bases). Germline V lookup: CDR1 LGHDT, CDR2 YNNKEL (reference sequence). V lost 1 base and J lost 4, with 13 bases in between. The CDR3 extends over 15 amino acids. The CDR3 coding sequence is TGTGCCAGCAGCCAAGTCCGCCTTGGGGGCACTGAAGCTTTCTTT. As protein: CASSQVRLGGTEAFF.